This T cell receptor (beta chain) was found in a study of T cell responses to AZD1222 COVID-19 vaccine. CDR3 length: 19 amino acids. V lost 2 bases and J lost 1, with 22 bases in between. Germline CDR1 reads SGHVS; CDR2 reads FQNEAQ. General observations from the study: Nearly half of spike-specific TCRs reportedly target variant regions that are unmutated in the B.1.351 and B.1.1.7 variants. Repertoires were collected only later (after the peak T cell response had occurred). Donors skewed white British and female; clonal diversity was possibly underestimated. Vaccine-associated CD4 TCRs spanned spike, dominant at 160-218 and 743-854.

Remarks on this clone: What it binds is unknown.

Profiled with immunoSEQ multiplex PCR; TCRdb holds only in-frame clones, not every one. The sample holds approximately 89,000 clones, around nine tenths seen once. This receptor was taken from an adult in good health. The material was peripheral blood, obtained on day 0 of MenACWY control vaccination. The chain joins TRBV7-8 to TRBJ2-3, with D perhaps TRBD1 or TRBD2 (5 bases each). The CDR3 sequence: CASSLRDSGWQVGTDTQYF. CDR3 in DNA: TGTGCCAGCAGCTTACGAGACAGCGGTTGGCAGGTGGGCACAGATACGCAGTATTTT.